The sequence of this T cell receptor beta chain was determined in a study of blood T cell repertoires in COVID-19. Study information: PBMCs, B-cell-depleted T cells, or T cells were the source of the cDNA or gDNA that made up the material.

Produced via immunoSEQ multiplex PCR; TCRdb's table is partial and in-frame only. This table has about 200,000 clones, about 85% appearing once. CDR3 length: 15 amino acids. Trimming took off 10 bases at V and 6 bases at J, with 25 bases between the two ends. Germline CDR1 SNHLY, CDR2 FYNNEI. The count of this clone is one. The chain is built from TRBV2 and TRBJ2-7; perhaps TRBD1 as D (6 bases). The sequence derives from a man aged 40-55 years who had recovered from COVID-19. Sequenced material: PBMCs or T cells enriched from blood (not recorded which). CDR3: CATNEQGYRGGEQYF. The CDR3 nucleotides are TGTGCCACCAACGAACAGGGATATCGAGGGGGCGAGCAGTACTTC. Together with reference TRBV2 and TRBJ2-7, the CDR3 gives the full variable domain: EPEVTQTPSHQVTQMGQEVILRCVPISNHLYFYWYRQILGQKVEFLVSFYNNEISEKSEIFDDQFSVERPDGSNFTLKIRSTKLEDSAMYFCATNEQGYRGGEQYFGPGTRLTVT.